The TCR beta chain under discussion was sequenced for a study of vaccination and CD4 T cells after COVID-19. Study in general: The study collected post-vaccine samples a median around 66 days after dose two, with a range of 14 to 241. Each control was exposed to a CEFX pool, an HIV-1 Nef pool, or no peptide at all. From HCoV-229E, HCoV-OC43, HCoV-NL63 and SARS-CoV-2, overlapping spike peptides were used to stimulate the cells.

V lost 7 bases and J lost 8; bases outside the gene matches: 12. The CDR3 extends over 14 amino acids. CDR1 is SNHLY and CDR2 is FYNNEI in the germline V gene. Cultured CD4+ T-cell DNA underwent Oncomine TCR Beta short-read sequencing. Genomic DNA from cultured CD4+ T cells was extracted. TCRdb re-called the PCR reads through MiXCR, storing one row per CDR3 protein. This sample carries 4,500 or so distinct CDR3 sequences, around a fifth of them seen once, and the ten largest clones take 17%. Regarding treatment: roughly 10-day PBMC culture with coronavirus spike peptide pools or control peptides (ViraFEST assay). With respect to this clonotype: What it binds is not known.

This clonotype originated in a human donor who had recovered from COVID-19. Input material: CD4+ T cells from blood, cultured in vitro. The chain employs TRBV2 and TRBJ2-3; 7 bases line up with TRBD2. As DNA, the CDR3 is TGTGCCAGCAACCCTCTAGCGGTGGGGAGTACGCAGTATTTT. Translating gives CASNPLAVGSTQYF.